These 18 T cell receptor beta chains originate from one sample sequenced in a study of shared clonotypes between healthy human individuals. Here immunoSEQ multiplex PCR was the method, and the copy in TCRdb shows in-frame clones only, minus some. Of around 2.3 million clones in the sample, more than 90% were seen once. Sample: naive CD4+ T cells sorted from blood. Specified subset: CD45RA+ positively selected. The receptors shown here come from a man aged 18 to 29 in good health.

This sequence joins TRBV5-1 and TRBJ1-1; D remains unclear. Trimming took off 4 bases at V and 0 bases at J, with 7 bases between the two ends. CDR3 length: 13 residues. The germline CDR1 and CDR2 sequences are SGHRS and YFSETQ. Written as DNA, the CDR3 is TGCGCCAGCAGCGGCCCCATGAACACTGAAGCTTTCTTT. This translates into CASSGPMNTEAFF.

V and J are TRBV28 and TRBJ2-3; perhaps TRBD2 as D (6 bases). Trimming removed 4 bases from V and 0 bases from J, with 14 bases in between. Germline CDR1 MDHEN, CDR2 SYDVKM. The CDR3 extends over 16 amino acids. The CDR3 region is CASSSSGAGSTDTQYF. The CDR3 coding sequence is TGTGCCAGCAGTTCGTCGGGAGCAGGGAGCACAGATACGCAGTATTTT.

Only one count was recorded for this clone. For the CDR3, the DNA is TGCAGCGTGACCGTAACATATAATGAGCAGTTCTTC. Its translation: CSVTVTYNEQFF. This rearrangement joins TRBV29-1 to TRBJ2-1; D not certain. The ends were cut back, 6 bases at V and 7 bases at J, with 13 bases in the middle. Per germline, CDR1 SQVTM and CDR2 ANQGSEA. This CDR3 contains 12 residues.

The chain couples TRBV18 to TRBJ2-5; 9 nucleotides match TRBD1. This CDR3 has 15 amino acids. Germline CDR1 reads KGHSH; CDR2 reads LQKENI. With 3 bases clipped from V and 1 base from J, the junction kept 3 bases outside the gene matches. CDR3 nucleotides: TGTGCCAGCTCACCTACAGGGGGCTTCCAAGAGACCCAGTACTTC. Amino acid sequence: CASSPTGGFQETQYF.

The chain has TRBV4-1 and TRBJ2-4; unclear D gene. Trimming shortened V by 1 base and J by 6 bases, and 13 bases separated the two germline ends. This CDR3 is 15 amino acids long. CDR1 is MGHRA, CDR2 YSYEKL, per germline. The CDR3 sequence is CASSQVEFSGNIQYF. The CDR3 nucleotides read TGCGCCAGCAGCCAAGTGGAGTTCTCGGGAAACATTCAGTACTTC.

V is TRBV5-1 and J is TRBJ2-3; D remains unclear. The germline V and J ends were trimmed by 5 bases and 1 base, with 11 bases remaining between them. Per germline, CDR1 SGHRS and CDR2 YFSETQ. The CDR3 runs 14 residues. Here the CDR3 reads CASRDARGTDTQYF. The DNA of the CDR3 is TGCGCCAGCAGAGACGCTAGGGGCACAGATACGCAGTATTTT.

The chain is built from TRBV30 and TRBJ2-7; D is perhaps TRBD1 or TRBD2 (5 bases each). CDR1 and CDR2 from the germline V gene are GTSNPN and SVGIG (reference sequence). CDR3 length: 14 amino acids. Trimming shortened V by 2 bases and J by 7 bases, and 18 bases separated the two germline ends. CDR3 sequence: CAWSPTGLEGEQYF. CDR3 sequence (DNA): TGTGCCTGGAGTCCTACGGGTCTAGAGGGGGAGCAGTACTTC.

The J gene is TRBJ1-2, the V gene TRBV9; 8 bases are a match to TRBD1. The CDR3 is 15 amino acids. After removal of 4 bases from V and 4 bases from J, the junction contained 9 bases not matched to a gene. Germline CDR1 and CDR2: SGDLS and YYNGEE. CDR3 sequence: CASSPVDRGGYGYTF. CDR3 nucleotide sequence: TGTGCCAGCAGCCCAGTCGACAGGGGCGGCTATGGCTACACCTTC.

V gene TRBV10-1 combines with J gene TRBJ2-1; TRBD2 matches at 15 bases. The CDR3 sequence is 17 residues long. Losses at the gene ends were 2 bases for V and 4 bases for J; bases not matched to a gene: 3. The germline V gene encodes CDR1 WNHNN and CDR2 SYGVQD (reference sequence). The CDR3 reads CASSELGLAGGYNEQFF. The CDR3 nucleotides are TGCGCCAGCAGTGAGCTGGGACTAGCGGGAGGTTACAATGAGCAGTTCTTC.

The rearrangement links TRBV5-1 to TRBJ2-7; 8 bases map to TRBD1. CDR3 size: 14 residues. Germline trimming cut 0 bases from V and 6 bases from J; bases unmatched to any gene: 5. The germline CDR1 and CDR2 sequences are SGHRS and YFSETQ. This chain's CDR3 is CASSLGQGPLEQYF. In nucleotides, the CDR3 is TGCGCCAGCAGCTTGGGACAGGGGCCTCTCGAGCAGTACTTC.

The J gene is TRBJ2-2, the V gene TRBV7-9; D is undetermined. Per the germline V gene, CDR1 is SEHNR and CDR2 is FQNEAQ (reference sequence). This CDR3 is 15 amino acids long. Trimming took 5 bases from V and 1 from J, leaving 11 bases between them. In nucleotides, the CDR3 is TGTGCCAGCAGCCGGCGGCCAGGGAACACCGGGGAGCTGTTTTTT. Translation: CASSRRPGNTGELFF.

The rearrangement joins TRBV15 to TRBJ2-5, with 9 bases that match TRBD1. CDR1 and CDR2 from the germline V gene are LNHNV and YYDKDF (reference sequence). The CDR3 contains 16 residues. V lost 3 bases and J lost 2; bases outside the gene matches: 7. CDR3 coding DNA: TGTGCCACCAGCAGGCACGGGACAGGGCGGCAAGAGACCCAGTACTTC. This encodes CATSRHGTGRQETQYF.

Comment on this clone: This CDR3 is also generated by other DNA sequences in the sample. This rearrangement joins TRBV6-5 to TRBJ2-7, with 9 bases matching TRBD1. The CDR3 sequence is 12 residues long. Germline CDR1 is MNHEY and CDR2 is SVGAGI. Trimming at V came to 5 bases and at J to 7 bases, leaving 3 bases not matched to a gene. This chain's CDR3 is CASSRTGDEQYF. In DNA form, the CDR3 reads TGTGCCAGCAGTAGGACAGGGGATGAGCAGTACTTC.

The chain carries TRBV5-5 and TRBJ2-2; a possible D gene is TRBD1 (5 bases). Germline CDR1 and CDR2: SGHKS and YYEKEE (reference sequence). Trimming cost V 0 bases and J 5 bases, with 14 bases left between them. The CDR3 sequence is 16 residues long. This CDR3 is CASSLGVIAGTGELFF. The CDR3 nucleotides are TGTGCCAGCAGCTTGGGAGTTATTGCAGGGACCGGGGAGCTGTTTTTT. The full variable domain, in which reference TRBV5-5 and TRBJ2-2 provide the parts outside the CDR3, is DAGVTQSPTHLIKTRGQQVTLRCSPISGHKSVSWYQQVLGQGPQFIFQYYEKEERGRGNFPDRFSARQFPNYSSELNVNALLLGDSALYLCASSLGVIAGTGELFFGEGSRLTVL.

This chain joins TRBV7-9 and TRBJ1-2; no firm D call. The CDR3 covers 12 residues. With 1 base removed from V and 5 bases from J, the gap between germline ends came to 5 bases. From germline, CDR1 is SEHNR and CDR2 FQNEAQ (reference sequence). In DNA form, the CDR3 reads TGTGCCAGCAGCTTAGATTGGTATGGCTACACCTTC. Translating gives CASSLDWYGYTF.

Remarks on this clone: Other nucleotide sequences in the sample specify the same CDR3. V usage is TRBV10-3 and J usage is TRBJ1-2; 8 bases align to TRBD1. This CDR3 has 14 residues. The germline CDR1 and CDR2 sequences are ENHRY and SYGVKD. The V and J ends lost 3 bases and 4 bases, in that order; junction bases with no gene match: 4. This CDR3 reads CAISEGTGGYGYTF. The CDR3 DNA reads as TGTGCCATCAGTGAAGGGACAGGTGGCTATGGCTACACCTTC.

The chain joins TRBV18 to TRBJ2-4; no firm D call. The CDR3 covers 12 residues. With 0 bases removed from V and 6 bases from J, the gap between germline ends came to 3 bases. Per germline, CDR1 KGHSH and CDR2 LQKENI. Here the CDR3 DNA reads TGTGCCAGCTCACCACCTACAAACATTCAGTACTTC. Protein sequence: CASSPPTNIQYF.

The V and J genes are TRBV5-6 and TRBJ2-5, with TRBD2 matching over 11 bases. The germline V gene has CDR1 SGHDT and CDR2 YYEEEE. V trimming: 5 bases; J trimming: 5 bases; junction bases outside the gene matches: 8. This CDR3 spans 15 amino acids. CDR3 protein: CASSKTSGASETQYF. CDR3 DNA sequence: TGTGCCAGCAGTAAGACTAGCGGGGCCAGCGAGACCCAGTACTTC.